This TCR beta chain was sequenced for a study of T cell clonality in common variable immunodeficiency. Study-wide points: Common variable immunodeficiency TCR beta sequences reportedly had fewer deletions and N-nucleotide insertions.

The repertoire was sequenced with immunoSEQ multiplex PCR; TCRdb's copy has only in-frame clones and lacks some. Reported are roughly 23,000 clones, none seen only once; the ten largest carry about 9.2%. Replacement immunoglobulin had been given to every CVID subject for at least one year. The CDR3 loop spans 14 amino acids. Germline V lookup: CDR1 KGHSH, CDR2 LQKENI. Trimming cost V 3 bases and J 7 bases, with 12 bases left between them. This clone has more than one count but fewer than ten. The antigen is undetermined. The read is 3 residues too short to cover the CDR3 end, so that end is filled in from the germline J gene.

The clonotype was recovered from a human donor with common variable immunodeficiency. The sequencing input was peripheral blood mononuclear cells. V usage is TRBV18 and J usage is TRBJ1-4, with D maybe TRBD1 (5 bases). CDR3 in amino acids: CASSPGGRGEKLFF. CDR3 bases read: TGTGCCAGCTCACCCGGAGGGAGGGGTGAAAAA.